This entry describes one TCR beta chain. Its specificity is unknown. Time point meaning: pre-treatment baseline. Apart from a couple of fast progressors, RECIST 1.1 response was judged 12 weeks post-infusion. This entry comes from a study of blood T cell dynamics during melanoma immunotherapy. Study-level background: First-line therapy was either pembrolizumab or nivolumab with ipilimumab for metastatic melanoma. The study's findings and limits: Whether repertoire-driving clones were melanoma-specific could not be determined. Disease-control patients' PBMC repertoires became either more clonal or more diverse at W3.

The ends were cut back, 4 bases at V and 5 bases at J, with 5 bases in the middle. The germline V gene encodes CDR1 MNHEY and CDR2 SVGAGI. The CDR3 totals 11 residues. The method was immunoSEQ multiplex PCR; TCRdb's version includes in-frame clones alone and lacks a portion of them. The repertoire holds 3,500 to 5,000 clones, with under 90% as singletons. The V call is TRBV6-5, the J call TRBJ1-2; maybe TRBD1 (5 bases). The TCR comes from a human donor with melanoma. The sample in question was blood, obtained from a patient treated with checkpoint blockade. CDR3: CASSSGYGYTF. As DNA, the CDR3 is TGTGCCAGCAGTTCAGGGTATGGCTACACCTTC.